This T cell receptor (beta chain) comes out of a study of blood T cell repertoires in COVID-19. TCRdb keeps only in-frame clones here, not all; method: immunoSEQ multiplex PCR. The sample contains approximately 220,000 clones, 65% to 85% of which appear only once. Germline CDR1 SGHDT, CDR2 YYEEEE. The CDR3 has 15 residues. With 3 bases clipped from V and 7 bases from J, the junction kept 5 bases outside the gene matches. Sequencing was carried out using peripheral blood. This TCR came from a woman in her sixties with acute or convalescent COVID-19. The genes are TRBV5-6 and TRBJ2-1; 12 nucleotides match TRBD2. The CDR3 spells CASSSLAGGPNEQFF. DNA for the CDR3: TGTGCCAGCAGCTCCCTAGCGGGGGGGCCAAATGAGCAGTTCTTC.